What follows are 14 T cell receptor beta chains derived from one specimen sequenced in a study of regulatory T cells in long-lasting Graves disease. HTBI primers from iRepertoire and Arm-PCR of CDR3 regions yielded the TCR beta libraries. Using its own MiXCR run on the multiplex PCR reads, TCRdb lists one record per CDR3 protein. In the table there are hundreds of thousands of distinct CDR3 sequences, about 14% of which are singletons. This sample's time point: newly diagnosed GD, antithyroid drugs for less than 3 months. Extracted PBMC RNA gave rise to the TCR library. Here the sequenced sample was peripheral blood mononuclear cells (PBMCs), taken at new diagnosis, from a patient treated with antithyroid drugs. Receptors were obtained from a female donor with Graves disease.

This clonotype was detected ten times or more. This sequence joins TRBV6-1 and TRBJ2-7; the match to TRBD1 covers 11 bases. CDR1 is MNHNS and CDR2 is SASEGT in the germline V gene. There are 15 residues in the CDR3. V gave up 5 bases and J gave up 3 bases; unmatched junction bases: 6. As DNA, the CDR3 is TGTGCCAGCAGTCTTACCGGGACAGGGGGCTACGAGCAGTACTTC. The encoded protein is CASSLTGTGGYEQYF.

This clonotype has a count of ten or more. J is TRBJ1-1 and V is TRBV27; perhaps TRBD1 as D (5 bases). Germline V CDR1 and CDR2: MNHEY, SMNVEV (reference sequence). Trimming took 8 bases from V and 1 from J, leaving 14 bases between them. The CDR3 consists of 14 residues. Here the CDR3 reads CASRSYTGNTEAFF. CDR3 nucleotide sequence: TGTGCCAGCCGCTCCTATACAGGGAACACTGAAGCTTTCTTT.

Many counts were recorded for this clonotype. V usage is TRBV28 and J usage is TRBJ2-2; possibly TRBD1 or TRBD2 for D (7 bases each). CDR3 length equals 16 residues. Germline CDR1 is MDHEN and CDR2 is SYDVKM. V was cut by 2 bases and J by 5 bases, with 15 bases left in between. DNA of the CDR3: TGTGCCAGCAGTTTAGCTTCCAGGGGGGGGACCGGGGAGCTGTTTTTT. It yields the protein CASSLASRGGTGELFF.

This clonotype was found a few times. The rearrangement joins TRBV28 to TRBJ2-5, with 12 bases matching TRBD2. The trim removed 6 bases at V and 2 bases at J, leaving 16 bases unmatched. The germline V gene has CDR1 MDHEN and CDR2 SYDVKM. The CDR3 length is 19 residues. The CDR3 DNA is TGTGCCAGCAGCCCTCCGCTAGCGGGAGGGCCTGGGCTACAAGAGACCCAGTACTTC. Translation: CASSPPLAGGPGLQETQYF.

This clonotype was seen at least ten times. The CDR3 nucleotides are TGTGCCAGCAGCCGGCAAACCGGGACAGGATTCTACCTCTCCTACGAGCAGTACTTC. Its translation: CASSRQTGTGFYLSYEQYF. The chain links TRBV27 to TRBJ2-7; TRBD1 aligns across 8 bases. This CDR3 has 19 residues. J lost 0 bases, V lost 6 bases, and 19 bases had no gene match. The germline CDR1 and CDR2 sequences are MNHEY and SMNVEV (reference sequence).

The rearrangement joins TRBV20-1 to TRBJ1-4; the D gene is possibly TRBD1 (6 bases). Trimming stripped 5 bases from V and 7 bases from J, with 20 bases between. CDR1 and CDR2 from the germline V gene are DFQATT and SNEGSKA (reference sequence). The length of the CDR3 is 15 residues. Written as DNA, the CDR3 is TGCAGTGCTCCACCGCCACAGGGATCGACTGAAAAACTGTTTTTT. It translates to CSAPPPQGSTEKLFF.

This clonotype was seen many times. The V gene is TRBV11-2, the J gene TRBJ2-7, with TRBD1 identical over 7 bases. The junction had 9 bases not matched to a gene; V was cut back by 1 base and J by 6 bases. The CDR3 loop spans 15 amino acids. The germline gives CDR1 SGHAT, CDR2 FQNNGV. CDR3 protein: CASSLGWTGSSEQYF. The CDR3 DNA reads TGTGCCAGCAGCTTAGGATGGACAGGATCGTCCGAGCAGTACTTC.

The chain couples TRBV20-1 to TRBJ2-2; 8 bases line up with TRBD2. The CDR3 is made up of 15 amino acids. Germline-derived CDR1 and CDR2 are DFQATT and SNEGSKA (reference sequence). The trim removed 1 base at V and 6 bases at J, leaving 7 bases unmatched. The CDR3 sequence is CSARVAGGPSGELFF. The DNA of the CDR3 is TGCAGTGCTAGAGTTGCGGGAGGTCCGTCCGGGGAGCTGTTTTTT.

This clonotype appeared many times. The chain couples TRBV27 to TRBJ2-4, with D unclear. Germline assignment: CDR1 MNHEY and CDR2 SMNVEV (reference sequence). Deletions cut 5 bases from V and 3 bases from J, with 20 bases between. The CDR3 has 17 residues. Written as DNA, the CDR3 is TGTGCCAGCAGTCCCTTCTTTCGGTACGAGGTCAAAAACATTCAGTACTTC. It is translated as CASSPFFRYEVKNIQYF.

This clonotype was seen a handful of times. The chain employs TRBV20-1 and TRBJ1-5, with TRBD1 as a possible D gene (5 bases). The ends were cut back, 0 bases at V and 1 base at J, with 10 bases in the middle. The CDR3 runs 15 residues. The germline V gene has CDR1 DFQATT and CDR2 SNEGSKA (reference sequence). CDR3 amino acids: CSARDRVDSNQPQHF. CDR3 DNA: TGCAGTGCTAGAGACAGGGTAGACAGCAATCAGCCCCAGCATTTT.

This clonotype was counted ten times or more. The chain carries TRBV11-2 and TRBJ2-2; D is unclear. Between the trimmed V and J ends, which lost 0 bases and 13 bases, there was a span of 15 bases. In germline, CDR1 is SGHAT, CDR2 FQNNGV. The CDR3 contains 14 residues. The CDR3 spells CASSLDLVTGRLFF. The CDR3 nucleotides are TGTGCCAGCAGCTTAGATCTGGTGACCGGTAGGCTGTTTTTT.

This clonotype was detected ten times or more. This rearrangement joins TRBV6-2 or TRBV6-3 to TRBJ2-7; TRBD1 is a possible D gene (6 bases). This CDR3 contains 16 residues. In germline, CDR1 is MNHEY, CDR2 SVGEGT. Trimming cost V 4 bases and J 6 bases, with 22 bases left between them. The CDR3 nucleotides read TGTGCCAGCAGTTCCGACAGGAACAGACACCTCTCCGAGCAGTACTTC. It is translated as CASSSDRNRHLSEQYF.

CDR3 bases: TGTGCCAGCAGCCAGCGGGCGGATAGCTCCTACAATGAGCAGTTCTTC. This gives the protein CASSQRADSSYNEQFF. The genes are TRBV11-2 and TRBJ2-1; TRBD2 is a possible D gene (6 bases). CDR1 and CDR2 (germline): SGHAT, FQNNGV. Trimming removed 5 bases from V and 0 bases from J, with 14 bases in between. This CDR3 contains 16 residues. The whole variable domain, remainder taken from reference TRBV11-2 and TRBJ2-1, is EAGVAQSPRYKIIEKRQSVAFWCNPISGHATLYWYQQILGQGPKLLIQFQNNGVVDDSQLPKDRFSAERLKGVDSTLKIQPAKLEDSAVYLCASSQRADSSYNEQFFGPGTRLTVL.

With regard to this clonotype: A far larger clone is just one base off, so this is likely a read error. The genes are TRBV5-1 and TRBJ1-5; D uncertain. CDR1 is SGHRS and CDR2 is YFSETQ in the germline V gene. CDR3 length: 15 amino acids. The CDR3 is CASSSGTDHNQPQHF. The CDR3 DNA is TGTGCCAGCAGCTCAGGTACAGACCACAATCAGCCCCAGCATTTT.